The 28 T cell receptor beta chains below were found in one sample sequenced in a study of molecular identifiers for immune sequencing clone quantification. One entry per CDR3 protein, called by TCRdb with MiXCR from the PCR reads. The sample yields about 630,000 distinct CDR3 sequences, around 25% seen once. The sequencing input was naive CD8+ T cells from blood, with Jurkat cell RNA spiked in. Indicated subset: FACS-sorted CD8+CD4-CCR7+CD45RA+ naive T cells. The receptors stem from a human donor in good health. Some libraries in this study had Jurkat cell RNA spiked in.

This clonotype was seen a handful of times. The chain carries TRBV4-1 and TRBJ1-2; TRBD1 might be the D (6 bases). The germline gives CDR1 MGHRA, CDR2 YSYEKL. This CDR3 is 14 amino acids long. V lost 1 base, J lost 1 base, and 7 bases lay in between. CDR3 coding DNA: TGCGCCAGCAGCCAAGCGGACAGTAACTATGGCTACACCTTC. It codes for CASSQADSNYGYTF.

CDR3 nucleotides: TGCAGTGGATTGGCAGGGGATTACACTGAAGCTTTCTTT. It yields the protein CSGLAGDYTEAFF. This sequence joins TRBV20-1 and TRBJ1-1, with a possible D match to TRBD1 (6 bases). CDR3 length equals 13 residues. In germline, CDR1 is DFQATT, CDR2 SNEGSKA (reference sequence). V shed 7 bases and J shed 3 bases, with 15 bases lying between them.

This chain connects TRBV7-9 to TRBJ2-5; 14 nucleotides match TRBD2. Losses at the gene ends were 8 bases for V and 2 bases for J; bases not matched to a gene: 10. Germline CDR1 SEHNR, CDR2 FQNEAQ (reference sequence). There are 17 residues in the CDR3. This CDR3 reads CASGYRTSGGYQETQYF. The CDR3 DNA reads TGTGCCAGCGGCTACCGGACTAGCGGGGGGTATCAAGAGACCCAGTACTTC.

This clonotype was detected ten times or more. The V call is TRBV28, the J call TRBJ2-7, with 7 bases that match TRBD1. This CDR3 spans 14 amino acids. Germline V gene lookup returns CDR1 MDHEN and CDR2 SYDVKM. Trimming removed 6 bases from V and 3 bases from J; junction bases left unmatched: 8. CDR3 coding DNA: TGTGCCAGCAGGGCCTCGGGACAGTACTACGAGCAGTACTTC. As protein: CASRASGQYYEQYF.

A note on this clonotype: This clone may be a read error of a much larger clone one base away. Lacking the conserved final phenylalanine or tryptophan, this CDR3 likely reflects a read error. The rearrangement uses TRBV7-8 and TRBJ1-1, with 8 bases matching TRBD1. Trimming removed 5 bases from V and 4 bases from J; junction bases left unmatched: 9. The CDR3 consists of 15 residues. The V gene's germline CDR1 is SGHVS and CDR2 FQNEAQ. CDR3 nucleotides: TGTGCCAGCAGCCTGGCAGGGGGCCTGGGCACTGAAGCTTTCTTA. As protein: CASSLAGGLGTEAFL.

This sequence joins TRBV9 and TRBJ1-5, with D hard to call. CDR3 size: 14 residues. Trimming pared 0 bases from V and 1 base from J, leaving 5 bases between. From germline, CDR1 is SGDLS and CDR2 YYNGEE. The CDR3 sequence is CASSVGVSNQPQHF. In DNA, the CDR3 is TGTGCCAGCAGCGTAGGAGTGAGCAATCAGCCCCAGCATTTT.

This clonotype has a count of ten or more. This chain connects TRBV4-1 to TRBJ1-4, with TRBD1 matching over 9 bases. The CDR3 is made up of 15 amino acids. Trimming took 4 bases from V and 7 from J; bases not matched to a gene: 7. In germline, CDR1 is MGHRA, CDR2 YSYEKL. The CDR3, as DNA: TGCGCCAGCAGCCCCAATACAGGGGGCAGTGAAAAACTGTTTTTT. Its protein product is CASSPNTGGSEKLFF.

This clonotype has a handful of counts. The V call is TRBV7-3, the J call TRBJ2-1; 11 positions agree with TRBD2. The germline V gene encodes CDR1 SGHTA and CDR2 FQGTGA. V lost 4 bases and J lost 2; bases outside the gene matches: 7. This CDR3 is 17 amino acids long. CDR3 DNA: TGTGCCAGCAGCTCCGAACTAGCGGGAGCCCCCTACAATGAGCAGTTCTTC. Its translation is CASSSELAGAPYNEQFF.

The chain links TRBV6-6 to TRBJ2-1; D is unresolved. V was clipped by 5 bases and J by 2 bases, with 10 bases between them. Germline CDR1 and CDR2: MNHNY and SVGAGI (reference sequence). This CDR3 contains 14 residues. CDR3 sequence (DNA): TGTGCCAGCAGTCAATTAGAGGCCTACAATGAGCAGTTCTTC. It codes for CASSQLEAYNEQFF.

Ten or more counts support this clonotype. This chain links TRBV4-3 with TRBJ2-7; 7 nucleotides align to TRBD1. CDR3 length equals 15 residues. Looked up from germline, CDR1 is LGHNA and CDR2 is YSLEER. V shed 0 bases and J 5 bases; nucleotides not matched to a gene: 7. CDR3 amino acids: CASSQDHRTGDEQYF. As DNA, the CDR3 is TGCGCCAGCAGCCAAGATCATCGGACAGGTGACGAGCAGTACTTC.

The chain uses TRBV19 and TRBJ2-7; D may be TRBD1 or TRBD2 (5 bases each). V lost 3 bases, J lost 7 bases, and 16 bases lay in between. The germline V gene has CDR1 LNHDA and CDR2 SQIVND (reference sequence). The length of the CDR3 is 14 residues. The CDR3 here is CASSMTEAGTEQYF. CDR3 coding DNA: TGTGCCAGTAGTATGACGGAGGCAGGGACGGAGCAGTACTTC.

A remark on this clonotype: At one of its ends the junction is not consistent with the germline gene, which may arise from a read error. This sequence joins TRBV4-3 and TRBJ1-3, with D uncertain. Looked up from germline, CDR1 is LGHNA and CDR2 is YSLEER. This CDR3 comprises 16 residues. Here the CDR3 DNA reads TGCGCCAGCAGCCAAGCTGCCCCGGGCGGTGGAAACCCCATATATTTT. This encodes CASSQAAPGGGNPIYF.

This clonotype came up many times. The chain links TRBV14 to TRBJ2-7, with D uncertain. V lost 0 bases, J lost 5 bases, and 17 bases lay in between. The germline V gene has CDR1 SGHDN and CDR2 FVKESK. The CDR3 has 16 amino acids. CDR3 amino acids: CASSQERQLVGNEQYF. As DNA, the CDR3 is TGTGCCAGCAGCCAAGAAAGGCAGTTAGTTGGGAACGAGCAGTACTTC.

V is TRBV20-1 and J is TRBJ2-7; 7 nucleotides agree with TRBD2. The CDR3 spans 15 residues. CDR1 and CDR2 from the germline V gene are DFQATT and SNEGSKA (reference sequence). Unmatched junction bases numbered 9, after V lost 4 bases and J lost 0 bases. The chain's CDR3 is CSATRPGLPSYEQYF. The CDR3 nucleotides are TGCAGTGCTACCCGTCCGGGACTACCCTCCTACGAGCAGTACTTC.

CDR3 sequence: CASSPPLGGRAYEQYF. CDR3 nucleotides: TGTGCCAGCAGCCCCCCACTCGGCGGGAGGGCGTACGAGCAGTACTTC. V usage is TRBV6-5 and J usage is TRBJ2-7, with 9 bases lining up with TRBD2. CDR1 is MNHEY and CDR2 is SVGAGI in the germline V gene. The CDR3 is 16 amino acids. Unmatched junction bases numbered 13, after V lost 6 bases and J lost 4 bases.

This clonotype has a count of ten or more. This chain joins TRBV7-9 and TRBJ1-5; D is ambiguous. The CDR3 length is 14 residues. Germline lookup yields CDR1 SEHNR and CDR2 FQNEAQ (reference sequence). Trimming took off 1 base at V and 0 bases at J, with 4 bases between the two ends. DNA for the CDR3: TGTGCCAGCAGCTTAGGTCATAGCAATCAGCCCCAGCATTTT. This sequence encodes CASSLGHSNQPQHF.

This chain uses TRBV30 with TRBJ2-3; D assignment may be TRBD1 or TRBD2 (6 bases each). The CDR3 covers 15 residues. CDR1 GTSNPN and CDR2 SVGIG come from the germline V gene (reference sequence). V lost 2 bases and J lost 5, with 17 bases in between. The CDR3 nucleotides read TGTGCCTGGAGTTATTCGTGGGGGGCGGGAGATACGCAGTATTTT. This codes for CAWSYSWGAGDTQYF.

The chain combines TRBV20-1 with TRBJ2-1; D call uncertain. Looked up from germline, CDR1 is DFQATT and CDR2 is SNEGSKA (reference sequence). The CDR3 is 15 amino acids. Trimming took 0 bases from V and 8 from J, leaving 17 bases between them. Written as DNA, the CDR3 is TGCAGTGCTAGAGATAGGCCGCTAAGTCTGGATGAGCAGTTCTTC. Protein sequence: CSARDRPLSLDEQFF.

The V gene is TRBV11-2, the J gene TRBJ2-7; the match to TRBD1 covers 7 bases. The CDR3 runs 15 residues. The ends lost 5 bases at V and 2 bases at J; junction bases unmatched: 9. Germline lookup yields CDR1 SGHAT and CDR2 FQNNGV. CDR3 loop: CASSTTGYAPYEQYF. In DNA form, the CDR3 reads TGTGCCAGCAGCACGACAGGGTACGCCCCCTACGAGCAGTACTTC.

This clonotype was picked up many times. V gene TRBV6-1 combines with J gene TRBJ1-4, with D possibly being TRBD1 (6 bases). The CDR3 length is 16 residues. The V and J ends lost 6 bases and 7 bases respectively, with 21 bases between them. Germline V lookup: CDR1 MNHNS, CDR2 SASEGT. CDR3 nucleotide sequence: TGTGCCAGCAGACCGGGGGCCGGGGGTATTGGTGAAAAACTGTTTTTT. Translated: CASRPGAGGIGEKLFF.

About this clonotype: An end of the junction does not agree with germline; a read error may underlie this. The V and J genes are TRBV5-4 and TRBJ1-2, with D unclear. The CDR3 length is 15 residues. Germline values: CDR1 SGHNT, CDR2 YYREEE (reference sequence). This CDR3 is CASSDGSGGNCGYTF. CDR3 DNA: TGTGCCAGCAGCGATGGATCCGGAGGTAACTGTGGCTACACCTTC. The full variable domain, its missing parts supplied by reference TRBV5-4 and TRBJ1-2, is ETGVTQSPTHLIKTRGQQVTLRCSSQSGHNTVSWYQQALGQGPQFIFQYYREEENGRGNFPPRFSGLQFPNYSSELNVNALELDDSALYLCASSDGSGGNCGYTFGSGTRLTVV.

This clonotype showed up many times. This chain connects TRBV30 to TRBJ1-5; no reliable D call. There are 13 residues in the CDR3. V lost 2 bases and J lost 2, with 7 bases in between. CDR1 is GTSNPN, CDR2 SVGIG, per germline (reference sequence). DNA of the CDR3: TGTGCCTGGAGTTATCGTGGCAATCAGCCCCAGCATTTT. Its protein product is CAWSYRGNQPQHF. Together with reference TRBV30 and TRBJ1-5, the CDR3 gives the full variable domain: SQTIHQWPATLVQPVGSPLSLECTVEGTSNPNLYWYRQAAGRGLQLLFYSVGIGQISSEVPQNLSASRPQDRQFILSSKKLLLSDSGFYLCAWSYRGNQPQHFGDGTRLSIL.

The gene calls are TRBV20-1 and TRBJ2-5, with a tentative D call TRBD2 (7 bases). In germline, CDR1 is DFQATT, CDR2 SNEGSKA (reference sequence). With 0 bases removed from V and 0 bases from J, the gap between germline ends came to 11 bases. The CDR3 consists of 15 residues. The CDR3 DNA is TGCAGTGCTAGAGAAGGGAGGGGGTACCAAGAGACCCAGTACTTC. Protein: CSAREGRGYQETQYF.

This clonotype was seen more than once but under ten times. This sequence joins TRBV2 and TRBJ1-2; D unresolved. The CDR3 contains 15 residues. The germline gives CDR1 SNHLY, CDR2 FYNNEI. V was trimmed by 2 bases and J by 4 bases, leaving 14 bases between them. The CDR3 DNA is TGTGCCAGCAGTGAATTTTCCGGGTCCCCCTATGGCTACACCTTC. Translation gives CASSEFSGSPYGYTF.

The sample holds a few counts of this clonotype. V and J are TRBV19 and TRBJ2-5; no clear D gene. This CDR3 has 14 amino acids. The V gene lost 5 bases and the J gene lost 1 base, with 11 bases spanning the gap. Germline V lookup: CDR1 LNHDA, CDR2 SQIVND (reference sequence). CDR3 in amino acids: CASSYWGGQETQYF. DNA of the CDR3: TGTGCCAGTAGTTATTGGGGTGGCCAAGAGACCCAGTACTTC.

In its sample, this clonotype was seen once. V and J are TRBV9 and TRBJ2-7, with TRBD2 identical over 7 bases. Germline V gene lookup returns CDR1 SGDLS and CDR2 YYNGEE. The CDR3 length is 14 residues. The J segment lost 6 bases and the V segment lost 7 bases, leaving 13 bases of the junction unmatched. In nucleotides, the CDR3 is TGTGCCAGCGGCGCGGAAGGGCTAGCGGCCGAGCAGTACTTC. Translating gives CASGAEGLAAEQYF.

This clonotype was picked up a small number of times. This chain joins TRBV27 and TRBJ1-1; D not certain. The CDR3 runs 15 residues. Germline-derived CDR1 and CDR2 are MNHEY and SMNVEV (reference sequence). Trimming cost V 1 base and J 6 bases, with 15 bases left between them. CDR3 amino acids: CASSLFGVGWAEAFF. Written as DNA, the CDR3 is TGTGCCAGCAGTTTATTTGGTGTGGGCTGGGCTGAAGCTTTCTTT.

This clonotype was picked up many times. This sequence joins TRBV7-8 and TRBJ2-1; D is uncertain. V was pared by 1 base and J by 4 bases, with 5 bases between. CDR1 and CDR2 (germline): SGHVS, FQNEAQ. The CDR3 length is 13 residues. The CDR3 bases are TGTGCCAGCAGCTTAGACCAATACAATGAGCAGTTCTTC. This encodes CASSLDQYNEQFF.